The source of this T cell receptor (beta chain) is a study of cytomegalovirus exposure and HLA in healthy donors. Whole-study results and caveats: Researchers counted approximately 160 TCR beta chains as cytomegalovirus-associated.

Some clones are missing from TCRdb's copy, which holds only in-frame ones; the method was immunoSEQ multiplex PCR. The sample carries over 75,000 clones, approximately 90% recorded once. This CDR3 has 13 amino acids. The germline V gene encodes CDR1 MGHRA and CDR2 YSYEKL. V trimming: 1 base; J trimming: 15 bases; junction bases outside the gene matches: 9. In regard to this clone: Its antigen is as yet unknown.

The sequencing sample was made of PBMCs. The genes are TRBV4-1 and TRBJ2-1; 7 bases line up with TRBD2. This receptor was obtained from a man aged 25-45 years in good health and CMV-seronegative. The DNA for the CDR3 is TGCGCCAGCAGCCAAGTTTTGGGGGGGGAGTGGTTCTTC. This codes for CASSQVLGGEWFF.